This T cell receptor (beta chain) was captured by sequencing in a study of blood T cell repertoires in COVID-19. Overall study context: The cDNA or gDNA used as material had been derived from T cells, B-cell-depleted T cells, or PBMCs.

Sequencing used immunoSEQ multiplex PCR; TCRdb keeps in-frame clones, though not all of them. The sample lists about 140,000 clones, about four fifths occurring once. This clone was counted a single time. Exposed study participants had met a COVID-19 case within 2 weeks before entry. Sequencing was carried out using PBMCs or T cells enriched from blood (not recorded which). This clonotype was sampled from a woman between 18 and 30 years old who had been exposed to COVID-19.

The CDR3 reads CAWSVTRDEAFF. The DNA for the CDR3 is TGTGCCTGGAGTGTCACTAGGGATGAAGCTTTCTTT. The chain links TRBV30 to TRBJ1-1, with D uncertain. V shed 0 bases and J shed 7 bases, with 9 bases lying between them. Per the germline V gene, CDR1 is GTSNPN and CDR2 is SVGIG (reference sequence). The CDR3 sequence is 12 residues long.